The 15 T cell receptor beta chains presented below share a single source sample, sequenced in a study of blood T cells in healthy people across ages. Combining a sample-barcoded 5' primer with a J-beta primer mix, a second PCR ran for roughly 7 to 12 cycles. TCRdb re-called the 5' RACE reads through MiXCR, storing one row per CDR3 protein. The repertoire holds 650,000 to 1,000,000 distinct CDR3 sequences, under 40% seen once, with about an eighth in the top ten. Sequencing used blood. These receptors were obtained from a man aged 18 to 30 in good health.

The genes are TRBV7-9 and TRBJ2-5, with TRBD2 as a possible D gene (5 bases). The germline V and J ends were trimmed by 5 bases and 11 bases, with 21 bases remaining between them. Germline assignment: CDR1 SEHNR and CDR2 FQNEAQ (reference sequence). CDR3 size: 14 residues. CDR3 loop: CASSARTRHNEQYF. In DNA, the CDR3 is TGTGCCAGCAGCGCGCGAACTAGACACAATGAGCAGTACTTC.

This sequence joins TRBV7-9 and TRBJ1-2, with 10 bases aligning to TRBD1. The trim removed 5 bases at V and 8 bases at J, leaving 8 bases unmatched. CDR3 length: 14 residues. The V gene's germline CDR1 is SEHNR and CDR2 FQNEAQ (reference sequence). CDR3 nucleotide sequence: TGTGCCAGCAGCGACGACAGGGGGCGCGGAGGCTACACCTTC. As protein: CASSDDRGRGGYTF.

V usage is TRBV28 and J usage is TRBJ2-7; the match to TRBD1 covers 8 bases. The V and J ends lost 6 bases and 7 bases, in that order; junction bases with no gene match: 14. CDR1 and CDR2 (germline): MDHEN, SYDVKM. The CDR3 contains 15 residues. The CDR3 here is CASSRQTGAEPEQYF. In DNA form, the CDR3 reads TGTGCCAGCAGCCGACAGACAGGGGCCGAACCGGAGCAGTACTTC.

The chain is built from TRBV24-1 and TRBJ2-1; TRBD1 agrees at 7 bases. Judging by the DNA end, TRBJ2-7 fits better; the J call may be wrong. The CDR3 is made up of 16 amino acids. Looked up from germline, CDR1 is KGHDR and CDR2 is SFDVKD. The CDR3 DNA reads as TGTGCCACCAGTGATCCGACAGGGTTACCCTACAATGAGCAGTACTTC. It codes for CATSDPTGLPYNEQYF.

This clonotype has ten or more counts. V is TRBV27 and J is TRBJ1-2; D may be TRBD1 (6 bases). Germline V gives CDR1 MNHEY, CDR2 SMNVEV (reference sequence). Trimming took off 1 base at V and 6 bases at J, with 12 bases between the two ends. The CDR3 is made up of 14 amino acids. The chain's CDR3 is CASSLFAGDNGYTF. The DNA for the CDR3 is TGTGCCAGCAGTTTATTTGCAGGGGATAATGGCTACACCTTC.

The chain combines TRBV6-1 with TRBJ2-2, with TRBD1 as a possible D gene (7 bases). The ends were cut back, 6 bases at V and 6 bases at J, with 14 bases in the middle. Germline loops: CDR1 MNHNS, CDR2 SASEGT. The CDR3 consists of 14 residues. The CDR3 reads CASREQGTPGELFF. The CDR3 bases are TGTGCCAGCAGGGAACAGGGGACTCCCGGGGAGCTGTTTTTT.

Here the CDR3 reads CASSLPLTSFPGELFF. The CDR3 DNA reads TGTGCCAGCAGTTTACCTCTGACGTCGTTCCCCGGGGAGCTGTTTTTT. The chain employs TRBV12-3 or TRBV12-4 and TRBJ2-2, with D uncertain. Trimming removed 2 bases at V and 6 bases at J, with 16 bases between. The CDR3 sequence is 16 residues long.

The rearrangement links TRBV5-5 to TRBJ2-1, with unresolved D. There are 15 residues in the CDR3. V shed 0 bases and J shed 4 bases, with 11 bases lying between them. Germline V gives CDR1 SGHKS, CDR2 YYEKEE (reference sequence). In DNA form, the CDR3 reads TGTGCCAGCAGCTTGGGTGTCGGTGTATACAATGAGCAGTTCTTC. Amino acids: CASSLGVGVYNEQFF.

This clonotype was seen just once. The J gene is TRBJ1-2, the V gene TRBV5-1, with TRBD1 identical over 8 bases. Germline trimming cut 4 bases from V and 6 bases from J; bases unmatched to any gene: 8. Per the germline V gene, CDR1 is SGHRS and CDR2 is YFSETQ. This CDR3 has 14 residues. The CDR3 nucleotides read TGCGCCAGCAGCACTGGACAGGGCCCCCATGGCTACACCTTC. Its protein is CASSTGQGPHGYTF.

The table lists this clonotype with a few counts. The rearrangement uses TRBV5-1 and TRBJ1-1, with a weak D call TRBD1 (5 bases). The CDR3 contains 16 residues. Germline assignment: CDR1 SGHRS and CDR2 YFSETQ. V lost 2 bases, J lost 5 bases, and 19 bases lay in between. For the CDR3, the DNA is TGCGCCAGCAGCTTCAGTCGACAAGGGGCGGGTACTGAAGCTTTCTTT. Encoded protein: CASSFSRQGAGTEAFF.

In this sample, this clonotype turned up many times. This sequence joins TRBV20-1 and TRBJ2-5; 7 positions agree with TRBD2. The CDR3 totals 14 residues. Germline values: CDR1 DFQATT, CDR2 SNEGSKA (reference sequence). V shed 5 bases, J shed 1 base, and the junction held 7 bases outside the gene matches. CDR3 loop: CSAPKRGSQETQYF. For the CDR3, the DNA is TGCAGTGCTCCCAAGCGGGGATCCCAAGAGACCCAGTACTTC.

The chain recombines TRBV2 with TRBJ1-5, with 8 bases matching TRBD1. Losses at the gene ends were 5 bases for V and 2 bases for J; bases not matched to a gene: 5. The CDR3 is 15 residues long. Looked up from germline, CDR1 is SNHLY and CDR2 is FYNNEI. Here the CDR3 reads CASSLDREGNQPQHF. Written as DNA, the CDR3 is TGTGCCAGCAGTCTGGACAGGGAAGGCAATCAGCCCCAGCATTTT.

The V gene is TRBV7-9, the J gene TRBJ2-1; D perhaps matches TRBD2 (6 bases). V was pared by 7 bases and J by 3 bases, with 19 bases between. The CDR3 loop spans 16 amino acids. From germline, CDR1 is SEHNR and CDR2 FQNEAQ (reference sequence). The CDR3 loop is CASTSAGGVNYNEQFF. DNA of the CDR3: TGTGCCAGCACCTCAGCAGGCGGGGTTAACTACAATGAGCAGTTCTTC. Full variable domain (remainder filled in from reference TRBV7-9 and TRBJ2-1): DTGVSQNPRHKITKRGQNVTFRCDPISEHNRLYWYRQTLGQGPEFLTYFQNEAQLEKSRLLSDRFSAERPKGSFSTLEIQRTEQGDSAMYLCASTSAGGVNYNEQFFGPGTRLTVL.

This clonotype was seen a handful of times. The chain carries TRBV2 and TRBJ2-5; TRBD1 agrees at 10 bases. The end of the DNA is better explained by TRBJ2-7, so the J call may be wrong. CDR1 is SNHLY, CDR2 FYNNEI, per germline. CDR3 size: 15 residues. CDR3 protein: CASSEAGQGRYEQYF. The CDR3 DNA is TGTGCCAGCAGTGAAGCGGGACAGGGGAGGTACGAGCAGTACTTC.

This clonotype has at least ten counts. Relative to the germline gene, one junction end is altered; a read error may explain this. The rearrangement uses TRBV4-3 and TRBJ1-1; D not certain. The germline V gene has CDR1 LGHNA and CDR2 YSLEER. The CDR3 sequence is 13 residues long. CDR3 coding DNA: TGTGCCAGCAGCCAAGTGGCGAACACTGAAGCTTTCTTT. It codes for CASSQVANTEAFF.